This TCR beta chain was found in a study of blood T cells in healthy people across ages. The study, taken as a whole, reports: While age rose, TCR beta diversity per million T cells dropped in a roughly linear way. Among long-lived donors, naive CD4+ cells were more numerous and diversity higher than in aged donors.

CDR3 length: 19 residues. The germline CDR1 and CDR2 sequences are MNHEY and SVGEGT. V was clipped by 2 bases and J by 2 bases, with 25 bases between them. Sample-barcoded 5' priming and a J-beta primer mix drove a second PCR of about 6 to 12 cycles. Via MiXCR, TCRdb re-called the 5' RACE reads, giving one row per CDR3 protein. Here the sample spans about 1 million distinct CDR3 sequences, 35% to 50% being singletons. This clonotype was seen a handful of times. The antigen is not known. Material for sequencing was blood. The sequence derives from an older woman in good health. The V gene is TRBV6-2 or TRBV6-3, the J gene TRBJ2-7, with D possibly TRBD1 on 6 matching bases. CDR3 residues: CASSYPLGRVRGHTYEQYF. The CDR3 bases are TGTGCCAGCAGTTACCCCCTGGGGCGCGTCAGGGGCCATACCTACGAGCAGTACTTC.